This T cell receptor beta chain was captured in a study of T cells after yellow fever vaccination. In this sample, this clonotype turned up a few times. Its antigen is not identified. Points from the study as a whole: Detected again after the booster were most primary-vaccination clones, at roughly 95% CD4 and more than 70% CD8. It was a small share of clonotypes that appeared in both CD4 and CD8 compartments.

MiXCR, run by TCRdb on the 5' RACE reads, gives a single entry per CDR3 protein. The data show roughly 520,000 distinct CDR3 sequences, with 21% seen just once and about a sixth held by the top ten. Germline CDR1 and CDR2: DFQATT and SNEGSKA (reference sequence). With V trimmed by 3 bases and J by 4 bases, 5 bases remained unmatched. The CDR3 runs to 14 residues. Sequenced here: PBMCs, sampled roughly 20 days after the first yellow fever vaccination. This sequence was found in a man younger than 35 who received the YFV17D yellow fever vaccine. This sequence joins TRBV20-1 and TRBJ2-1; 8 bases agree with TRBD2. The CDR3: CSASRGGRYNEQFF. The CDR3 nucleotides read TGCAGTGCTAGCCGGGGGGGCCGTTACAATGAGCAGTTCTTC.